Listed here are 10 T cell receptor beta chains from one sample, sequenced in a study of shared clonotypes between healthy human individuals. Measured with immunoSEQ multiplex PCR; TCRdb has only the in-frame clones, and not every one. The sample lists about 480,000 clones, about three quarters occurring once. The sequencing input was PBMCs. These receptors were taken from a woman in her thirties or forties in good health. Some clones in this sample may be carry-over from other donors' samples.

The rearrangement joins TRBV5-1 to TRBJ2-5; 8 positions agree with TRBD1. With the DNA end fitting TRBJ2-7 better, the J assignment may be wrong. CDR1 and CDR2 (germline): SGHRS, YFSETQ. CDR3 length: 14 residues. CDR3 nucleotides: TGCGCCAGCAGCCAGAGGACAGGGATCTACGAGCAGTACTTC. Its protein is CASSQRTGIYEQYF.

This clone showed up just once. The DNA for the CDR3 is TGTGCCAGCAGTCCTCTAGCGGGAGGGTATGGCGAGCAGTACTTC. It encodes CASSPLAGGYGEQYF. This chain connects TRBV2 to TRBJ2-7; 12 positions match TRBD2. V lost 5 bases and J lost 6; bases outside the gene matches: 8. Per the germline V gene, CDR1 is SNHLY and CDR2 is FYNNEI. This CDR3 is built from 15 residues. The whole variable domain, remainder taken from reference TRBV2 and TRBJ2-7, is EPEVTQTPSHQVTQMGQEVILRCVPISNHLYFYWYRQILGQKVEFLVSFYNNEISEKSEIFDDQFSVERPDGSNFTLKIRSTKLEDSAMYFCASSPLAGGYGEQYFGPGTRLTVT.

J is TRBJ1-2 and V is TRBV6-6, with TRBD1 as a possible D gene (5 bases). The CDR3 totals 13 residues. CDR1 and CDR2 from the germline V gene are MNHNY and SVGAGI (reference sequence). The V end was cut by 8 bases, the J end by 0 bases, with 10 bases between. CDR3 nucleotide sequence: TGTGCCAGCGGGCCAGGGCCTAACTATGGCTACACCTTC. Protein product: CASGPGPNYGYTF.

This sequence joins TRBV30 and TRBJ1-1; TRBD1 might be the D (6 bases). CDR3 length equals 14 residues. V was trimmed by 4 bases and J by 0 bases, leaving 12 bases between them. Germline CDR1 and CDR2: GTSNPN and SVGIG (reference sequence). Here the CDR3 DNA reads TGTGCCTGGAAGGGGGGGCCAATGAACACTGAAGCTTTCTTT. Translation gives CAWKGGPMNTEAFF. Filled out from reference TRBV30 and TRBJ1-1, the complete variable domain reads SQTIHQWPATLVQPVGSPLSLECTVEGTSNPNLYWYRQAAGRGLQLLFYSVGIGQISSEVPQNLSASRPQDRQFILSSKKLLLSDSGFYLCAWKGGPMNTEAFFGQGTRLTVV.

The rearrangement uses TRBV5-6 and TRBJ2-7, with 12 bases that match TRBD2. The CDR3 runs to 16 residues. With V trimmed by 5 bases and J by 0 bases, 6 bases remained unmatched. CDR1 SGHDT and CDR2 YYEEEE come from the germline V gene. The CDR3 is CASRGTSGLYSYEQYF. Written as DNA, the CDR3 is TGTGCCAGCAGGGGGACTAGCGGGTTGTACTCCTACGAGCAGTACTTC.

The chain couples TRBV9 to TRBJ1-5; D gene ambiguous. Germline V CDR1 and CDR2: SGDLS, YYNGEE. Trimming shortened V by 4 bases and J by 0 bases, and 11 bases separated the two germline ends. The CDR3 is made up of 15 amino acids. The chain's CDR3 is CASSLGLDSNQPQHF. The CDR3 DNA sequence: TGTGCCAGCAGCTTAGGCTTGGATAGCAATCAGCCCCAGCATTTT.

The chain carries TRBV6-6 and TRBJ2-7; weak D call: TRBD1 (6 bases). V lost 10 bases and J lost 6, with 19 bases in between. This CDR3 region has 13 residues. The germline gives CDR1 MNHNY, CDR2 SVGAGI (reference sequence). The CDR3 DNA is TGTGCCACCAAGCGGACAGAACTAAGCGAGCAGTACTTC. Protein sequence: CATKRTELSEQYF.

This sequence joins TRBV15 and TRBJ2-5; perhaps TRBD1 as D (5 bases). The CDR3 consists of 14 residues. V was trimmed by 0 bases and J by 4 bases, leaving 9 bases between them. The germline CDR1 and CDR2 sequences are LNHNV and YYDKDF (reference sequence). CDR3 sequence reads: CATSRDRQGETQYF. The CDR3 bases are TGTGCCACCAGCAGAGATCGGCAGGGAGAGACCCAGTACTTC.

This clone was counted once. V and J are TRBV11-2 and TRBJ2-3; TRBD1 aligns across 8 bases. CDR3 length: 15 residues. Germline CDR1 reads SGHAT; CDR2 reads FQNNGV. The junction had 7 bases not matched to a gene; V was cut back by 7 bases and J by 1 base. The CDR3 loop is CASTTWGQGTDTQYF. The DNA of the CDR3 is TGTGCCAGCACCACCTGGGGACAGGGCACAGATACGCAGTATTTT.

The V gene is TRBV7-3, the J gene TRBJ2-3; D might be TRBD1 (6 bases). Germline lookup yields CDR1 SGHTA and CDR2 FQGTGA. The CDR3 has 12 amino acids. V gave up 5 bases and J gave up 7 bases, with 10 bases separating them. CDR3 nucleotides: TGTGCCAGCAGCGGGGACATGTATACGCAGTATTTT. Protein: CASSGDMYTQYF. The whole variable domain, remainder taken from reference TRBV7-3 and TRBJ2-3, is GAGVSQTPSNKVTEKGKYVELRCDPISGHTALYWYRQSLGQGPEFLIYFQGTGAADDSGLPNDRFFAVRPEGSVSTLKIQRTERGDSAVYLCASSGDMYTQYFGPGTRLTVL.